Presented here are 22 T cell receptor beta chains from one specimen sequenced in a study of STAT5B mutations in CD4+ large granular lymphocyte leukemia. The protocol was immunoSEQ multiplex PCR, while the TCRdb copy is restricted to in-frame clones and leaves out a portion. The sample consists of 40,000 to 50,000 clones, about 80% of them appearing once. The source material was CD4+ T cells from blood buffy coats. These receptors were obtained from a human donor in good health.

This chain connects TRBV5-1 to TRBJ1-1, with 7 bases fitting TRBD1. CDR3 length: 14 residues. Unmatched junction bases numbered 4, after V lost 4 bases and J lost 1 base. The germline V gene encodes CDR1 SGHRS and CDR2 YFSETQ. Here the CDR3 DNA reads TGCGCCAGCAGCCTAGGACAGGAGAACACTGAAGCTTTCTTT. This encodes CASSLGQENTEAFF.

The CDR3 loop reads CASSLTRDTGELFF. The CDR3 coding sequence is TGTGCCAGCAGCTTAACCAGGGACACCGGGGAGCTGTTTTTT. This chain links TRBV11-1 with TRBJ2-2; perhaps TRBD1 as D (5 bases). The CDR3 has 14 amino acids. Trimming left V 2 bases short and J 3 bases short, with 7 bases between. Germline loops: CDR1 SGHAT, CDR2 FQDESV (reference sequence).

The chain is built from TRBV9 and TRBJ2-7, with TRBD2 as a possible D gene (6 bases). Germline values: CDR1 SGDLS, CDR2 YYNGEE. The V and J ends lost 0 bases and 5 bases respectively, with 9 bases between them. There are 13 residues in the CDR3. In DNA, the CDR3 is TGTGCCAGCAGCGTAGCGGGAGCGAACGAGCAGTACTTC. Its protein product is CASSVAGANEQYF.

This chain links TRBV19 with TRBJ2-2; TRBD2 matches at 8 bases. Germline V gives CDR1 LNHDA, CDR2 SQIVND (reference sequence). The CDR3 length is 15 residues. J lost 5 bases, V lost 1 base, and 3 bases had no gene match. CDR3 region: CASSIAGGFTGELFF. In DNA, the CDR3 is TGTGCCAGTAGTATAGCGGGGGGGTTTACCGGGGAGCTGTTTTTT.

V usage is TRBV9 and J usage is TRBJ2-5; D remains unclear. Trimming cost V 2 bases and J 2 bases, with 7 bases left between them. Looked up from germline, CDR1 is SGDLS and CDR2 is YYNGEE. CDR3 length equals 13 residues. The CDR3 region is CASSVSVQETQYF. CDR3 coding DNA: TGTGCCAGCAGCGTCTCGGTTCAAGAGACCCAGTACTTC.

The rearrangement uses TRBV9 and TRBJ2-3; D not resolved. The CDR3 extends over 13 amino acids. CDR1 is SGDLS, CDR2 YYNGEE, per germline. V lost 4 bases to trimming and J lost 4 bases, with 10 bases between them. The chain's CDR3 is CASSLLDSDTQYF. The CDR3 coding sequence is TGTGCCAGCAGCTTACTGGATTCAGATACGCAGTATTTT.

The chain uses TRBV5-4 and TRBJ2-1; possibly TRBD2 for D (5 bases). Germline V CDR1 and CDR2: SGHNT, YYREEE (reference sequence). V was trimmed by 4 bases and J by 5 bases, leaving 10 bases between them. This CDR3 spans 13 amino acids. DNA for the CDR3: TGTGCCAGCAGCCTCGGACTGAACAATGAGCAGTTCTTC. The encoded protein is CASSLGLNNEQFF.

This clone was observed a handful of times. This chain uses TRBV6-5 with TRBJ1-1, with 10 bases matching TRBD1. CDR1 is MNHEY and CDR2 is SVGAGI in the germline V gene. The junction had 5 bases not matched to a gene; V was cut back by 7 bases and J by 0 bases. This CDR3 is built from 15 residues. The CDR3 bases are TGTGCCAGCATAGGGACAGGGGAGATGAACACTGAAGCTTTCTTT. Its protein product is CASIGTGEMNTEAFF.

This chain links TRBV10-3 with TRBJ2-7; D is possibly TRBD2 (5 bases). CDR3 size: 12 residues. The germline V gene has CDR1 ENHRY and CDR2 SYGVKD. Trimming removed 11 bases from V and 6 bases from J, with 17 bases in between. CDR3 in amino acids: CAGSSVGSEQYF. The CDR3 DNA reads TGTGCCGGCTCCAGCGTGGGGAGCGAGCAGTACTTC.

The chain recombines TRBV30 with TRBJ2-2; 8 bases are a match to TRBD2. After removal of 1 base from V and 2 bases from J, the junction contained 6 bases not matched to a gene. Germline V gene data show CDR1 as GTSNPN and CDR2 as SVGIG (reference sequence). The CDR3 contains 16 residues. In DNA form, the CDR3 reads TGTGCCTGGAGTGGTACGGGGGGGTATAACACCGGGGAGCTGTTTTTT. Translation gives CAWSGTGGYNTGELFF.

The chain combines TRBV7-2 with TRBJ1-2, with a tentative D call TRBD1 (5 bases). Trimming took 1 base from V and 8 from J, leaving 11 bases between them. CDR3 length: 13 amino acids. The germline V gene has CDR1 SGHTA and CDR2 FQGNSA. CDR3 in DNA: TGTGCCAGCAGCTTAGTTCAGGGAGGAGGCTACACCTTC. This translates into CASSLVQGGGYTF.

This clone was found once. The DNA for the CDR3 is TGTGCCAGCAGCTATGACGTAGGCTCCTACAATGAGCAGTTCTTC. Translating it yields CASSYDVGSYNEQFF. This chain uses TRBV7-3 with TRBJ2-1, with D unclear. In germline, CDR1 is SGHTA, CDR2 FQGTGA. Trimming cost V 4 bases and J 0 bases, with 10 bases left between them. CDR3 length equals 15 residues.

The chain has TRBV5-6 and TRBJ2-6; D is ambiguous. The germline V gene encodes CDR1 SGHDT and CDR2 YYEEEE. This CDR3 is 17 amino acids long. V was cut by 4 bases and J by 2 bases, with 16 bases left in between. The CDR3 bases are TGTGCCAGCAGCCGCCGGACCGAACGGACTGGGGCCAACGTCCTGACTTTC. Protein: CASSRRTERTGANVLTF.

This chain uses TRBV28 with TRBJ1-2; D is undetermined. The CDR3 extends over 13 amino acids. The V and J ends lost 2 bases and 9 bases respectively, with 13 bases between them. CDR1 is MDHEN, CDR2 SYDVKM, per germline. CDR3 amino acids: CASSLVPGQRYTF. The CDR3 DNA reads TGTGCCAGCAGTTTAGTTCCCGGGCAGCGCTACACCTTC.

The V gene is TRBV6-5, the J gene TRBJ1-2; tentative D call: TRBD1 (5 bases). V was shortened by 1 base and J by 9 bases, with 12 bases between the two germline ends. The CDR3 consists of 13 residues. Germline values: CDR1 MNHEY, CDR2 SVGAGI. The CDR3 here is CASSYWQGGSYTF. CDR3 nucleotides: TGTGCCAGCAGTTACTGGCAGGGTGGAAGCTACACCTTC.

The chain recombines TRBV9 with TRBJ1-1, with D perhaps matching TRBD1 (6 bases). The CDR3 runs 14 residues. Germline V CDR1 and CDR2: SGDLS, YYNGEE. With 0 bases removed from V and 4 bases from J, the gap between germline ends came to 10 bases. Written as DNA, the CDR3 is TGTGCCAGCAGCGTAGATTCGGGGGCCACTGAAGCTTTCTTT. It yields the protein CASSVDSGATEAFF. The full variable domain, with the rest looked up from reference TRBV9 and TRBJ1-1, is DSGVTQTPKHLITATGQRVTLRCSPRSGDLSVYWYQQSLDQGLQFLIQYYNGEERAKGNILERFSAQQFPDLHSELNLSSLELGDSALYFCASSVDSGATEAFFGQGTRLTVV.

The CDR3 DNA reads TGCGCCAGCAGCTTTAGCACCGGGGAGCTGTTTTTT. This codes for CASSFSTGELFF. This chain connects TRBV5-1 to TRBJ2-2; no reliable D call. V lost 2 bases to trimming and J lost 4 bases, with 3 bases between them. Per germline, CDR1 SGHRS and CDR2 YFSETQ. The CDR3 runs to 12 residues.

The rearrangement uses TRBV30 and TRBJ2-5; no clear D gene. The CDR3 is made up of 13 amino acids. Germline V gene lookup returns CDR1 GTSNPN and CDR2 SVGIG (reference sequence). V was shortened by 4 bases and J by 5 bases, with 14 bases between the two germline ends. The chain's CDR3 is CAWTGRVRETQYF. The CDR3 DNA reads as TGTGCCTGGACCGGACGGGTCCGGGAGACCCAGTACTTC. Based on the CDR3 plus reference TRBV30 and TRBJ2-5, the full variable domain is SQTIHQWPATLVQPVGSPLSLECTVEGTSNPNLYWYRQAAGRGLQLLFYSVGIGQISSEVPQNLSASRPQDRQFILSSKKLLLSDSGFYLCAWTGRVRETQYFGPGTRLLVL.

The chain combines TRBV5-1 with TRBJ1-2, with 8 bases that match TRBD1. The germline CDR1 and CDR2 sequences are SGHRS and YFSETQ. The CDR3 extends over 15 amino acids. With V trimmed by 4 bases and J by 4 bases, 9 bases remained unmatched. The CDR3 loop reads CASSPWTGSGYGYTF. The CDR3 DNA follows: TGCGCCAGCAGCCCCTGGACAGGGTCGGGCTATGGCTACACCTTC.

The chain couples TRBV28 to TRBJ2-5; D might be TRBD1 (5 bases). Per germline, CDR1 MDHEN and CDR2 SYDVKM. The ends were cut back, 5 bases at V and 1 base at J, with 23 bases in the middle. The CDR3 has 18 residues. The CDR3 protein is CASSTVRAVVAPQETQYF. DNA for the CDR3: TGTGCCAGCAGTACAGTCAGGGCTGTCGTGGCTCCCCAAGAGACCCAGTACTTC.

The chain couples TRBV6-1 to TRBJ1-4; a weak D match, TRBD1 (5 bases). Trimming took off 6 bases at V and 5 bases at J, with 13 bases between the two ends. The CDR3 spans 14 residues. The germline V gene has CDR1 MNHNS and CDR2 SASEGT. DNA for the CDR3: TGTGCCAGCAGGACGTTGGGGGGGAATGAAAAACTGTTTTTT. Its protein is CASRTLGGNEKLFF.

V gene TRBV7-9 combines with J gene TRBJ2-2; 7 nucleotides align to TRBD1. Trimming cost V 7 bases and J 6 bases; bases outside gene matches: 14. CDR3 length equals 16 residues. The germline gives CDR1 SEHNR, CDR2 FQNEAQ (reference sequence). In DNA form, the CDR3 reads TGTGCCAGCATTTTCCCAAGACAGGGATGGGCCGGGGAGCTGTTTTTT. This encodes CASIFPRQGWAGELFF. Full variable domain (remainder filled in from reference TRBV7-9 and TRBJ2-2): DTGVSQNPRHKITKRGQNVTFRCDPISEHNRLYWYRQTLGQGPEFLTYFQNEAQLEKSRLLSDRFSAERPKGSFSTLEIQRTEQGDSAMYLCASIFPRQGWAGELFFGEGSRLTVL.